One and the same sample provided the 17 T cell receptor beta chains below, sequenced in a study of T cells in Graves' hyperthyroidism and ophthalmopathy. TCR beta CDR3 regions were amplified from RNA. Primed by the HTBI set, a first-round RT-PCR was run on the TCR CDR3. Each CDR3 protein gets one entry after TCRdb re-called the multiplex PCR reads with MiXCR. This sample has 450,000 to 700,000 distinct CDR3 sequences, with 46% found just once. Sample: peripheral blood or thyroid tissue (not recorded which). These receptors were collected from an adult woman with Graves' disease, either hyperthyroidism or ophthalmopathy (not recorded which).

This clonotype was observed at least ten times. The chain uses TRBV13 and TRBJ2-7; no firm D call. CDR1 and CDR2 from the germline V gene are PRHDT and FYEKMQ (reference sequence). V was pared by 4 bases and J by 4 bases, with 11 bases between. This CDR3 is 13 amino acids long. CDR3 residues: CASSSLVKYEQYF. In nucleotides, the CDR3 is TGTGCCAGCAGCTCCCTAGTTAAATACGAGCAGTACTTC. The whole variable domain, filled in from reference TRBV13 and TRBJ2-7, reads AAGVIQSPRHLIKEKRETATLKCYPIPRHDTVYWYQQGPGQDPQFLISFYEKMQSDKGSIPDRFSAQQFSDYHSELNMSSLELGDSALYFCASSSLVKYEQYFGPGTRLTVT.

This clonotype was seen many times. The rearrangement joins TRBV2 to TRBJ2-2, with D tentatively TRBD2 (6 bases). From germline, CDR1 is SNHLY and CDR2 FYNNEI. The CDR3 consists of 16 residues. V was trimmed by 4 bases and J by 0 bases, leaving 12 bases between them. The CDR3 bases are TGTGCCAGCAGTGGTGTTAGCGGTGCGAACACCGGGGAGCTGTTTTTT. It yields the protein CASSGVSGANTGELFF.

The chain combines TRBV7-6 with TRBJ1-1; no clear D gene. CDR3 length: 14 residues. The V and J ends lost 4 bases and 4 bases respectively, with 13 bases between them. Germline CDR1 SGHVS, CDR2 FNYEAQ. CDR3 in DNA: TGTGCCAGCAGCTCCGCGGCTCGAGGCACTGAAGCTTTCTTT. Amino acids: CASSSAARGTEAFF.

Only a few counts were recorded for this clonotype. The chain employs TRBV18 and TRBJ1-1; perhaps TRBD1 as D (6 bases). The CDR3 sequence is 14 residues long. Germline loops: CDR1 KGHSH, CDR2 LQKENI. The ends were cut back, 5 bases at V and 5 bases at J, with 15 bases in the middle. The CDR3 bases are TGTGCCAGCTCAAGCCTCCGGGGGCGAACTGAAGCTTTCTTT. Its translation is CASSSLRGRTEAFF.

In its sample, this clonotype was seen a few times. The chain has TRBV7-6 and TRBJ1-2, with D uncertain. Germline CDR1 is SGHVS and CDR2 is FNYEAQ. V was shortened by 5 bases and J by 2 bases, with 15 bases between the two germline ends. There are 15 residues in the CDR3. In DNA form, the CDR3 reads TGTGCCAGCAGCGCTCCCTTAGGCGGGAACTATGGCTACACCTTC. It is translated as CASSAPLGGNYGYTF.

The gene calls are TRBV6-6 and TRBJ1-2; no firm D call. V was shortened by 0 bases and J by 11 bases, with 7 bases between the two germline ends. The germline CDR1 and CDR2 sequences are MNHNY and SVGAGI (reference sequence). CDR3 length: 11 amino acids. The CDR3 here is CASSYSVGYTF. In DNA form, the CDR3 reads TGTGCCAGCAGTTACTCGGTGGGTTACACCTTC.

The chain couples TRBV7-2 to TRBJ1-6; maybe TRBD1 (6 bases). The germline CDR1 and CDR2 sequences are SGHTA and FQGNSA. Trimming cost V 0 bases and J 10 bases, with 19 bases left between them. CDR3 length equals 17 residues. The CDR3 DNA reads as TGTGCCAGCAGCTTAGCGGGACACGGGGCTATGGGGTCACCCCTCCACTTT. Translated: CASSLAGHGAMGSPLHF.

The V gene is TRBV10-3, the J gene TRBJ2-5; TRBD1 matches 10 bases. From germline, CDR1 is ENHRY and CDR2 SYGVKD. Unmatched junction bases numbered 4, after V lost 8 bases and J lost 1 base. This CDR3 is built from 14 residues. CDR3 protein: CAIGGQGIQETQYF. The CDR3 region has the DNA TGTGCCATCGGGGGACAGGGGATCCAAGAGACCCAGTACTTC.

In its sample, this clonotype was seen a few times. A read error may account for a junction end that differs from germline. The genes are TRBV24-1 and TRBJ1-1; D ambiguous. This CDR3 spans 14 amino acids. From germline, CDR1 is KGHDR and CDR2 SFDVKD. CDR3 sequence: CASSLQAGNTEAFF. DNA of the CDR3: TGTGCCAGCAGTTTGCAGGCCGGGAACACTGAAGCTTTCTTT.

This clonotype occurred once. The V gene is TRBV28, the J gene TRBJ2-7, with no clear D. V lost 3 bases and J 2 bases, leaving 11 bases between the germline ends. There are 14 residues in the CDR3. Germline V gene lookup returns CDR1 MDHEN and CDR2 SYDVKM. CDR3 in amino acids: CASSLLREAYEQYF. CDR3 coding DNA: TGTGCCAGCAGTTTGCTGAGAGAGGCCTACGAGCAGTACTTC.

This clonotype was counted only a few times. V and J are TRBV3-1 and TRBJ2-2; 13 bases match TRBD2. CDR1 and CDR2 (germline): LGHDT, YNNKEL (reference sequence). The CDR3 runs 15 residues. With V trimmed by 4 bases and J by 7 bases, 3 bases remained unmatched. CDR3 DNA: TGTGCCAGCAGCCCGGGACTAGCGGGGATCGGGGAGCTGTTTTTT. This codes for CASSPGLAGIGELFF.

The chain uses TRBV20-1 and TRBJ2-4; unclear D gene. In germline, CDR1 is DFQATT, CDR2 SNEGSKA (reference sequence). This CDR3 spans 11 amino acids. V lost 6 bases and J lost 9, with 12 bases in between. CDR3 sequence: CSALDSGIQYF. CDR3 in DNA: TGCAGTGCCCTCGACTCTGGCATTCAGTACTTC.

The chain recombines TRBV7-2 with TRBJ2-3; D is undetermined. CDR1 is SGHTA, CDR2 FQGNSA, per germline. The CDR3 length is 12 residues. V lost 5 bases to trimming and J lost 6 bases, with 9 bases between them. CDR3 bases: TGTGCCAGCAGCCCATCTCGCGATACGCAGTATTTT. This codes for CASSPSRDTQYF.

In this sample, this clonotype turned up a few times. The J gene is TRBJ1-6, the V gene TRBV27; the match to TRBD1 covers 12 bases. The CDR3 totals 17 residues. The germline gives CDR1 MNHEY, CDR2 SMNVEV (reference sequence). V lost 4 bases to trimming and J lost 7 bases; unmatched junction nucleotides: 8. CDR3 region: CASSSAGTGGGNSPLHF. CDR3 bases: TGTGCCAGCAGTTCGGCCGGGACAGGGGGCGGCAATTCACCCCTCCACTTT.

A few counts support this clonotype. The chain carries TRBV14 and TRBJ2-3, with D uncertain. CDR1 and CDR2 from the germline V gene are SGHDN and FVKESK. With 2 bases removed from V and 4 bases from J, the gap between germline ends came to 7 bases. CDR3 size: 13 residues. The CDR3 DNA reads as TGTGCCAGCAGCCAACCTTTAGCAGATACGCAGTATTTT. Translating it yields CASSQPLADTQYF.

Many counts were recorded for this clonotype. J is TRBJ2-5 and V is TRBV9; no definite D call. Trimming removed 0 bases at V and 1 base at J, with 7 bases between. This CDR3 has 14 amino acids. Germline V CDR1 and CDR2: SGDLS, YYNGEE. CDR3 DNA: TGTGCCAGCAGCGTAGGACCCCGCCAAGAGACCCAGTACTTC. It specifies CASSVGPRQETQYF.

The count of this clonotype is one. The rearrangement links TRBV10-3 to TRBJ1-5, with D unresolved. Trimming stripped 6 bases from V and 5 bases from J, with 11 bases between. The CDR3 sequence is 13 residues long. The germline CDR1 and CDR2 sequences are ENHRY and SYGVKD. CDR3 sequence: CAISEVDDQPQHF. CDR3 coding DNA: TGTGCCATCAGCGAAGTGGATGATCAGCCCCAGCATTTT.